Below, 14 T cell receptor beta chains from the same sample are listed, as sequenced in a study of PD-L1 blockade in urothelial cancer. This table comes from immunoSEQ multiplex PCR, and its TCRdb copy is limited to in-frame clones, with some not included. Of 100,000 to 150,000 clones listed, less than 85% are singletons. As to time point: pretreatment peripheral blood. The sample was PBMCs, taken around atezolizumab (anti-PD-L1) treatment. These receptors came from a man aged 45-65 years with urothelial cancer.

V is TRBV29-1 and J is TRBJ1-4; TRBD1 matches at 8 bases. Germline trimming cut 6 bases from V and 7 bases from J; bases unmatched to any gene: 7. From germline, CDR1 is SQVTM and CDR2 ANQGSEA. The CDR3 has 13 amino acids. The CDR3 DNA reads TGCAGCGTCCAGGGGGCCGAATTTGAAAAACTGTTTTTT. Translating it yields CSVQGAEFEKLFF.

The chain recombines TRBV7-3 with TRBJ2-3; 7 bases fit TRBD2. The CDR3 loop spans 15 amino acids. V lost 2 bases, J lost 0 bases, and 2 bases stayed unmatched. Germline CDR1 is SGHTA and CDR2 is FQGTGA. CDR3 sequence reads: CASSLASGSTDTQYF. The DNA for the CDR3 is TGTGCCAGCAGCTTAGCTAGCGGAAGCACAGATACGCAGTATTTT.

V is TRBV2 and J is TRBJ1-1; D is unclear. The CDR3 consists of 12 residues. Per germline, CDR1 SNHLY and CDR2 FYNNEI. V lost 0 bases to trimming and J lost 9 bases, with 8 bases between them. The CDR3: CASSEASLKAFF. CDR3 bases: TGTGCCAGCAGTGAAGCCTCCCTAAAAGCTTTCTTT.

The chain recombines TRBV5-1 with TRBJ2-7; D is perhaps TRBD2 (5 bases). The V end was cut by 1 base, the J end by 6 bases, with 11 bases between. The CDR3 loop spans 13 amino acids. Germline CDR1 is SGHRS and CDR2 is YFSETQ. The CDR3 DNA follows: TGCGCCAGCAGCTTGCAACTAGGGATCGAGCAGTACTTC. Its protein product is CASSLQLGIEQYF.

The CDR3 nucleotides are TGTGCCAGCAGCTTACCTAGCGGGAGGGTTGGGGCCAACGTCCTGACTTTC. Translation: CASSLPSGRVGANVLTF. The chain uses TRBV7-9 and TRBJ2-6; 12 bases map to TRBD2. CDR1 and CDR2 (germline): SEHNR, FQNEAQ (reference sequence). The V gene end was trimmed by 2 bases and the J gene end by 3 bases; junction bases not matched to a gene: 2. This CDR3 comprises 17 residues.

The chain is built from TRBV7-8 and TRBJ2-5; 14 positions agree with TRBD2. The CDR3 loop spans 16 amino acids. CDR1 is SGHVS and CDR2 is FQNEAQ in the germline V gene. With V trimmed by 5 bases and J by 3 bases, 5 bases remained unmatched. CDR3 in DNA: TGTGCCAGCAGCCCGACTAGCGGGAGGGTGAAAGAGACCCAGTACTTC. Translated, it gives CASSPTSGRVKETQYF.

V gene TRBV4-2 combines with J gene TRBJ2-3; 7 bases are a match to TRBD2. The CDR3 is made up of 16 amino acids. CDR1 is LGHNA, CDR2 YNFKEQ, per germline. Trimming removed 6 bases from V and 6 bases from J; junction bases left unmatched: 15. CDR3 in DNA: TGTGCCAGCAGGGACCCGGGGGGAGGGCAGTCCGATACGCAGTATTTT. This translates into CASRDPGGGQSDTQYF.

The genes are TRBV7-9 and TRBJ2-1; possible D gene TRBD2, 6 bases. Germline values: CDR1 SEHNR, CDR2 FQNEAQ (reference sequence). The CDR3 is 16 amino acids. V gave up 2 bases and J gave up 7 bases, with 18 bases separating them. CDR3 sequence reads: CASSLSSGSVGNEQFF. In nucleotides, the CDR3 is TGTGCCAGCAGCTTAAGCTCCGGGAGTGTAGGGAATGAGCAGTTCTTC.

The chain links TRBV2 to TRBJ2-3; 11 bases match TRBD2. Germline-derived CDR1 and CDR2 are SNHLY and FYNNEI. The CDR3 spans 14 residues. Losses at the gene ends were 10 bases for V and 6 bases for J; bases not matched to a gene: 9. The CDR3 protein is CATTTSGTRDTQYF. CDR3 bases: TGTGCCACCACGACTAGCGGGACTCGCGATACGCAGTATTTT.

The chain uses TRBV30 and TRBJ2-5; D is perhaps TRBD2 (6 bases). The germline V and J ends were trimmed by 0 bases and 2 bases, with 13 bases remaining between them. Germline CDR1 GTSNPN, CDR2 SVGIG (reference sequence). CDR3 length: 15 residues. In DNA, the CDR3 is TGTGCCTGGAGTGTGTCGAGCGGGCCTCAAGAGACCCAGTACTTC. It translates to CAWSVSSGPQETQYF.

J is TRBJ2-1 and V is TRBV5-1, with TRBD2 identical over 11 bases. Germline CDR1 is SGHRS and CDR2 is YFSETQ. Trimming cost V 4 bases and J 1 base; bases outside gene matches: 4. The CDR3 consists of 16 residues. As DNA, the CDR3 is TGCGCCAGCAGCCCCTGGACTAGCGGGTCCTACAATGAGCAGTTCTTC. Protein sequence: CASSPWTSGSYNEQFF.

The rearrangement links TRBV7-2 to TRBJ2-3; D possibly corresponds to TRBD2 (5 bases). The germline V gene has CDR1 SGHTA and CDR2 FQGNSA. Trimming stripped 8 bases from V and 3 bases from J, with 9 bases between. The CDR3 extends over 12 amino acids. In DNA, the CDR3 is TGTGCCAGCGGGAGAGCGACAGATACGCAGTATTTT. It is translated as CASGRATDTQYF.

This sequence joins TRBV5-1 and TRBJ2-3; no definite D call. CDR3 size: 15 residues. Trimming took 0 bases from V and 1 from J, leaving 9 bases between them. Looked up from germline, CDR1 is SGHRS and CDR2 is YFSETQ. CDR3 region: CASSLEAVRTDTQYF. The CDR3 DNA is TGCGCCAGCAGCTTGGAGGCGGTACGCACAGATACGCAGTATTTT. The full variable domain, in which reference TRBV5-1 and TRBJ2-3 provide the parts outside the CDR3, is KAGVTQTPRYLIKTRGQQVTLSCSPISGHRSVSWYQQTPGQGLQFLFEYFSETQRNKGNFPGRFSGRQFSNSRSEMNVSTLELGDSALYLCASSLEAVRTDTQYFGPGTRLTVL.

This chain joins TRBV25-1 and TRBJ1-6; D is ambiguous. The CDR3 sequence is 13 residues long. Germline V CDR1 and CDR2: MGHDK, SYGVNS. Trimming took 10 bases from V and 0 from J, leaving 7 bases between them. Written as DNA, the CDR3 is TGTGCCAACGAGAGCTCCTATAATTCACCCCTCCACTTT. Protein sequence: CANESSYNSPLHF.